The source of this TCR beta chain is a study of blood T cell repertoires in COVID-19. Study-wide background: Sites across the United States, Italy and Spain contributed samples from acute and convalescent COVID-19.

V was cut by 4 bases and J by 1 base, with 16 bases left in between. The germline V gene encodes CDR1 GTSNPN and CDR2 SVGIG (reference sequence). The CDR3 extends over 15 amino acids. Method: immunoSEQ multiplex PCR; TCRdb's copy keeps in-frame clones and lacks some. Among around 150,000 clones listed, 85% were seen once. This rearrangement joins TRBV30 to TRBJ1-1, with a tentative D call TRBD1 (6 bases). This TCR came from a human donor with acute or convalescent COVID-19. The donor label of this sample is uncertain. Sequenced material: peripheral blood. Here the CDR3 DNA reads TGTGCCTGGAAACCTCCGGGACACTGGAACACTGAAGCTTTCTTT. Translating gives CAWKPPGHWNTEAFF.